This is a list of T cell receptor beta chains from one sample in a study of CD8+ T cells in alopecia areata. Clones were sequenced by immunoSEQ multiplex PCR, and TCRdb holds only the in-frame ones, with some missing. Of a few hundred thousand clones in the sample, 35% to 45% were seen once. Material: CD4+ T cells sorted from blood, obtained at approximately week 31, from a patient treated with tofacitinib. These TCRs come from a human donor with alopecia areata. CDR3s include the opening cysteine and the closing phenylalanine or tryptophan. Each record gives: D gene, V gene, clone size, J gene, CDR3 protein, CDR3 DNA. The D gene is left open where the match is weak. Part of the rows lack a size; the others show once, few, many or a class for expanded clones.

D: TRBD2
V: TRBV5-1
size: few
J: TRBJ2-5
CDR3: CASSWTSGRQETQYF
DNA: TGCGCCAGCAGCTGGACTAGCGGGAGACAGGAGACCCAGTACTTC

D: -
V: TRBV5-1
size: -
J: TRBJ2-5
CDR3: CASSLPSRDIFFQETQYF
DNA: TGCGCCAGCAGCTTACCAAGTCGGGACATCTTCTTCCAAGAGACCCAGTACTTC

D: -
V: TRBV10-3
size: -
J: TRBJ2-3
CDR3: CAISILDTQYF
DNA: TGTGCCATCAGTATCCTGGATACGCAGTATTTT

D: TRBD1
V: TRBV23-1
size: few
J: TRBJ1-1
CDR3: CASSSLGTGGTEAFF
DNA: TGCGCCAGCAGTTCTCTGGGGACAGGTGGTACTGAAGCTTTCTTT

D: TRBD1
V: TRBV29-1
size: -
J: TRBJ2-7
CDR3: CSGSGTGVYEQYF
DNA: TGCAGCGGCTCCGGGACAGGAGTCTACGAGCAGTACTTC

D: TRBD1
V: TRBV5-1
size: -
J: TRBJ1-6
CDR3: CASSSIGTGQNSPLHF
DNA: TGCGCCAGCAGCTCAATCGGGACAGGTCAGAATTCACCCCTCCACTTT

D: -
V: TRBV5-1
size: -
J: TRBJ2-3
CDR3: CASSGSDTQYF
DNA: TGCGCCAGCAGCGGGTCAGATACGCAGTATTTT

D: -
V: TRBV11-2
size: -
J: TRBJ2-5
CDR3: CASSLHSGARETQYF
DNA: TGTGCCAGCAGCTTACATTCGGGGGCGAGGGAGACCCAGTACTTC

D: TRBD1
V: TRBV11-2
size: -
J: TRBJ1-5
CDR3: CASSLGPGTGNNQPQHF
DNA: TGTGCCAGCAGCTTAGGACCCGGGACAGGGAACAATCAGCCCCAGCATTTT

D: -
V: TRBV2
size: -
J: TRBJ2-1
CDR3: CASVTDNEQFF
DNA: TGTGCCAGCGTGACAGACAATGAGCAGTTCTTC

D: -
V: TRBV6-6
size: -
J: TRBJ1-4
CDR3: CASTKGGWEKLFF
DNA: TGTGCCAGCACCAAAGGAGGGTGGGAAAAACTGTTTTTT

D: TRBD2
V: TRBV4-1
size: -
J: TRBJ2-7
CDR3: CASSQAPGAGGSYEQYF
DNA: TGCGCCAGCAGCCAAGCCCCTGGAGCGGGAGGATCCTACGAGCAGTACTTC

D: -
V: TRBV14
size: -
J: TRBJ1-1
CDR3: CASSQVGIPNTEAFF
DNA: TGTGCCAGCAGCCAAGTCGGGATCCCGAACACTGAAGCTTTCTTT

D: -
V: TRBV5-1
size: -
J: TRBJ1-2
CDR3: CASSLGANRDGYTF
DNA: TGCGCCAGCAGCTTGGGGGCGAACAGGGATGGCTACACCTTC

D: TRBD1
V: TRBV19
size: -
J: TRBJ1-1
CDR3: CASSSPRQGSTEAFF
DNA: TGTGCCAGTAGCTCCCCTAGACAGGGGAGCACTGAAGCTTTCTTT

D: -
V: TRBV7-9
size: -
J: TRBJ1-1
CDR3: CASRSSRQLNTEAFF
DNA: TGTGCCAGCAGGAGTTCGAGACAGCTGAACACTGAAGCTTTCTTT

D: -
V: TRBV2
size: -
J: TRBJ1-2
CDR3: CASRKTGGYTF
DNA: TGTGCCAGCAGGAAGACAGGTGGCTACACCTTC

D: -
V: TRBV7-9
size: few
J: TRBJ1-4
CDR3: CASSPQGGGREKLFF
DNA: TGTGCCAGCAGCCCCCAAGGAGGGGGACGAGAAAAACTGTTTTTT

D: TRBD1
V: TRBV5-1
size: many
J: TRBJ1-2
CDR3: CASNAGQSHGYTF
DNA: TGCGCCAGCAACGCGGGACAGTCTCATGGCTACACCTTC

D: -
V: TRBV11-3
size: -
J: TRBJ2-1
CDR3: CASSSFRGSYNEQFF
DNA: TGTGCCAGCAGCTCCTTTCGGGGTTCCTACAATGAGCAGTTCTTC

D: TRBD2
V: TRBV9
size: once
J: TRBJ2-7
CDR3: CASSVAGTSFYEQYF
DNA: TGTGCCAGCAGCGTAGCCGGGACTAGTTTCTACGAGCAGTACTTC

D: TRBD1
V: TRBV30
size: -
J: TRBJ1-3
CDR3: CALNPLHRGTLGNTIYF
DNA: TGTGCCTTAAATCCCCTCCACAGGGGAACGCTTGGAAACACCATATATTTT

D: TRBD1
V: TRBV7-3
size: once
J: TRBJ1-6
CDR3: CASSRQGNSPLHF
DNA: TGTGCCAGCAGCCGACAGGGGAATTCACCCCTCCACTTT

D: -
V: TRBV29-1
size: -
J: TRBJ1-4
CDR3: CSVAGEKLFF
DNA: TGCAGCGTTGCGGGTGAAAAACTGTTTTTT

D: -
V: TRBV7-3
size: few
J: TRBJ2-1
CDR3: CASSQNGVNEQFF
DNA: TGTGCCAGCAGCCAAAATGGGGTAAATGAGCAGTTCTTC

D: -
V: TRBV19
size: few
J: TRBJ2-1
CDR3: CASAKGYNEQFF
DNA: TGTGCCAGTGCCAAGGGCTACAATGAGCAGTTCTTC

D: -
V: TRBV30
size: -
J: TRBJ1-2
CDR3: CAWSLGFLPRGYTF
DNA: TGTGCCTGGAGTTTGGGATTCCTACCCAGGGGCTACACCTTC

D: TRBD2
V: TRBV2
size: -
J: TRBJ2-1
CDR3: CASMAETSGSGEQFF
DNA: TGTGCCAGCATGGCGGAGACTAGCGGGAGTGGTGAGCAGTTCTTC

D: TRBD2
V: TRBV2
size: few
J: TRBJ2-1
CDR3: CASKATSGSNEQFF
DNA: TGTGCCAGCAAAGCGACTAGCGGGAGTAATGAGCAGTTCTTC

D: -
V: TRBV9
size: few
J: TRBJ1-1
CDR3: CASSKDGTLNTEAFF
DNA: TGTGCCAGCAGCAAAGATGGGACCTTGAACACTGAAGCTTTCTTT

D: TRBD1
V: TRBV7-9
size: -
J: TRBJ1-1
CDR3: CASSLQGASTEAFF
DNA: TGTGCCAGCAGCTTACAGGGGGCGAGCACTGAAGCTTTCTTT

D: -
V: TRBV9
size: few
J: TRBJ1-5
CDR3: CASSVGTSINQPQHF
DNA: TGTGCCAGCAGCGTAGGTACCAGTATCAATCAGCCCCAGCATTTT

D: TRBD2
V: TRBV15
size: once
J: TRBJ2-7
CDR3: CATSPPGSGGYEQYF
DNA: TGTGCCACCAGCCCACCGGGGTCGGGAGGCTACGAGCAGTACTTC

D: -
V: TRBV15
size: -
J: TRBJ1-1
CDR3: CATIRDGTHTEAFF
DNA: TGTGCCACCATCAGGGATGGGACTCACACTGAAGCTTTCTTT

D: -
V: TRBV9
size: -
J: TRBJ2-7
CDR3: CASSVAPLDSYEQYF
DNA: TGTGCCAGCAGCGTAGCCCCACTAGATTCCTACGAGCAGTACTTC

D: -
V: TRBV6-1
size: few
J: TRBJ2-1
CDR3: CASSHIGLTDEQFF
DNA: TGTGCCAGCAGTCATATCGGGTTAACCGATGAGCAGTTCTTC

D: -
V: TRBV30
size: few
J: TRBJ1-3
CDR3: CAWSLNSGNTIYF
DNA: TGTGCCTGGAGTCTGAACTCTGGAAACACCATATATTTT

D: -
V: TRBV29-1
size: -
J: TRBJ2-7
CDR3: CSVGAYEQYF
DNA: TGCAGCGTTGGGGCCTACGAGCAGTACTTC

D: TRBD2
V: TRBV11-2
size: few
J: TRBJ2-7
CDR3: CASSSQGGEQYF
DNA: TGTGCCAGCAGCTCCCAGGGAGGGGAGCAGTACTTC

D: -
V: TRBV18
size: -
J: TRBJ2-7
CDR3: CASSESMGARSYEQYF
DNA: TGTGCCAGCTCAGAGTCGATGGGGGCTCGATCCTACGAGCAGTACTTC

D: -
V: TRBV5-1
size: -
J: TRBJ1-5
CDR3: CASSPSAGDQPQHF
DNA: TGCGCCAGCAGCCCTTCGGCGGGGGATCAGCCCCAGCATTTT

D: TRBD1
V: TRBV25-1
size: few
J: TRBJ2-7
CDR3: CASSDEGATNEQYF
DNA: TGTGCCAGCAGTGATGAGGGGGCTACGAACGAGCAGTACTTC

D: -
V: TRBV7-9
size: -
J: TRBJ1-1
CDR3: CASSRGGTARDEAFF
DNA: TGTGCCTCCTCCAGAGGGGGGACGGCCCGAGATGAAGCTTTCTTT

D: -
V: TRBV7-9
size: few
J: TRBJ1-1
CDR3: CASRSPPRGAGTEAFF
DNA: TGTGCCAGCAGATCACCCCCACGGGGGGCCGGTACTGAAGCTTTCTTT

D: -
V: TRBV10-3
size: many
J: TRBJ2-1
CDR3: CAISESGWLGDEQFF
DNA: TGTGCCATCAGTGAGTCAGGATGGTTGGGGGATGAGCAGTTCTTC

D: TRBD1
V: TRBV30
size: -
J: TRBJ1-5
CDR3: CAWSPQRDRGRGDQPQHF
DNA: TGTGCCTGGAGCCCCCAAAGGGACAGGGGGCGAGGGGATCAGCCCCAGCATTTT

D: TRBD2
V: TRBV7-3
size: -
J: TRBJ2-1
CDR3: CASSPSLLAGGLDEQFF
DNA: TGTGCCAGCAGCCCCTCCCTACTAGCGGGGGGGCTCGATGAGCAGTTCTTC

D: TRBD1
V: TRBV30
size: -
J: TRBJ2-7
CDR3: CAWTTGGHEQYF
DNA: TGTGCCTGGACCACAGGGGGCCACGAGCAGTACTTC

D: -
V: TRBV4-1
size: few
J: TRBJ2-2
CDR3: CASSPLWTGELFF
DNA: TGCGCCAGCAGCCCCCTTTGGACCGGGGAGCTGTTTTTT